A selection of T cell receptor beta chains follows, all from one sample in a study of blood T cell repertoires in COVID-19. This table comes from immunoSEQ multiplex PCR, and its TCRdb copy is limited to in-frame clones, with some not included. The sample records tens of thousands of clones, 92% being singletons. The specimen was peripheral blood. These receptor sequences come from a man aged 50-59 years with active COVID-19. The CDR3 runs from the conserved cysteine through the conserved F or W. The D gene is left open where the match is weak. Size tells how often a clone was seen (once, few, many) or the class of an expanded clone, and some rows leave it out.

clone_size	j_call	v_call	d_call	cdr3_aa	cdr3_nt
.	TRBJ2-1	TRBV6-4	TRBD2	CASSQGGRSSYNEQFF	TGTGCCAGCAGCCAGGGAGGGCGGAGCTCCTACAATGAGCAGTTCTTC
.	TRBJ2-7	TRBV19	TRBD1	CASSVGTGFAEQYF	TGTGCCAGTAGCGTGGGGACAGGGTTTGCCGAGCAGTACTTC
.	TRBJ2-1	TRBV2	.	CASSELAGPYNEQFF	TGTGCCAGCAGTGAACTCGCGGGACCGTACAATGAGCAGTTCTTC
.	TRBJ1-2	TRBV3-1/TRBV3-2	.	CASSQESFYGYTF	TGTGCCAGCAGCCAAGAAAGCTTCTATGGCTACACCTTC
.	TRBJ1-2	TRBV28	.	CASSFRYSLDGYTF	TGTGCCAGCAGTTTTCGTTACAGCCTCGATGGCTACACCTTC
.	TRBJ2-7	TRBV30	TRBD1	CAWGQGREQYF	TGTGCCTGGGGACAGGGCCGCGAGCAGTACTTC
.	TRBJ2-3	TRBV19	.	CASSMLGSTDTQYF	TGTGCCAGTAGTATGTTGGGCAGCACAGATACGCAGTATTTT
.	TRBJ2-2	TRBV30	TRBD2	CAWSRLAGPGGELFF	TGTGCCTGGAGCAGACTAGCGGGCCCGGGGGGGGAGCTGTTTTTT
.	TRBJ2-7	TRBV5-4	.	CASSLGDRTYEQYF	TGTGCCAGCAGCTTGGGCGACAGAACCTACGAGCAGTACTTC
.	TRBJ2-5	TRBV19	.	CASSIDYQETQYF	TGTGCCAGTAGTATCGACTACCAAGAGACCCAGTACTTC
.	TRBJ1-2	TRBV6-6	TRBD1	CASSGGQYGYTF	TGTGCCAGCAGTGGGGGACAGTATGGCTACACCTTC
.	TRBJ2-4	TRBV19	TRBD2	CASSETTSGLAKNIQYF	TGTGCCAGTAGCGAGACGACTAGCGGGTTAGCCAAAAACATTCAGTACTTC
.	TRBJ1-2	TRBV10-2	TRBD1	CASSEPSGGHDGYTF	TGCGCCAGCAGTGAGCCATCAGGGGGGCACGACGGCTACACCTTC
.	TRBJ2-7	TRBV6-2/TRBV6-3	.	CASSSEGVNYEQYF	TGTGCCAGCAGTTCAGAGGGAGTCAACTACGAGCAGTACTTC
once	TRBJ1-1	TRBV5-5	TRBD1	CASSLAAGQTEAFF	TGTGCCAGCAGCTTGGCCGCGGGACAGACTGAAGCTTTCTTT
.	TRBJ2-2	TRBV9	.	CASSPPGGTRNTGELFF	TGTGCCAGCAGCCCACCTGGCGGGACTCGGAACACCGGGGAGCTGTTTTTT
.	TRBJ2-2	TRBV6-2/TRBV6-3	.	CASSTRTGRAGELFF	TGTGCCAGCAGTACACGGACAGGGAGGGCCGGGGAGCTGTTTTTT
.	TRBJ2-5	TRBV5-1	TRBD1	CASSLDRGDQETQYF	TGCGCCAGCAGCTTGGACAGGGGGGACCAAGAGACCCAGTACTTC
.	TRBJ1-1	TRBV5-1	.	CASSLGPRAGGTEAFF	TGCGCCAGCAGCTTGGGCCCCAGGGCGGGGGGCACTGAAGCTTTCTTT
.	TRBJ2-4	TRBV5-4	TRBD2	CASSFGGAKNIQYF	TGTGCCAGCAGCTTCGGGGGGGCCAAAAACATTCAGTACTTC
.	TRBJ1-4	TRBV28	.	CASSDRTTTNEKLFF	TGTGCCAGCAGTGACAGAACTACAACTAATGAAAAACTGTTTTTT
.	TRBJ2-1	TRBV2	.	CASTELDHEQFF	TGTGCCAGCACTGAACTAGACCATGAGCAGTTCTTC
once	TRBJ2-7	TRBV27	.	CASNDRGRGIDEQYF	TGTGCCAGCAACGATAGGGGGAGGGGTATTGACGAGCAGTACTTC
.	TRBJ2-1	TRBV5-6	TRBD2	CASSPSGGGNEQFF	TGTGCCAGCAGCCCAAGCGGGGGAGGCAATGAGCAGTTCTTC
.	TRBJ2-1	TRBV4-2	TRBD2	CASSQDRLAGVHEQFF	TGTGCCAGCAGCCAAGATAGACTAGCGGGAGTCCATGAGCAGTTCTTC
.	TRBJ2-3	TRBV6-5	TRBD1	CASYDRVADTQYF	TGTGCCAGCTACGACAGGGTCGCAGATACGCAGTATTTT
.	TRBJ2-5	TRBV30	TRBD2	CAWRSREASGSGETQYF	TGTGCCTGGAGGAGCCGGGAGGCATCAGGCTCGGGAGAGACCCAGTACTTC
.	TRBJ2-2	TRBV30	TRBD2	CAWGPGLATTGELFF	TGTGCCTGGGGCCCGGGACTAGCGACCACCGGGGAGCTGTTTTTT
.	TRBJ1-5	TRBV3-1/TRBV3-2	.	CASSQDNSGYQPQHF	TGTGCCAGCAGCCAAGATAACAGCGGATATCAGCCCCAGCATTTT
.	TRBJ2-4	TRBV4-1	.	CASSQYGEIQYF	TGCGCCAGCAGCCAGTATGGGGAGATTCAGTACTTC
.	TRBJ1-1	TRBV12-3/TRBV12-4	.	CASSLRGTTEAFF	TGTGCCAGCAGTTTACGGGGGACCACTGAAGCTTTCTTT
once	TRBJ2-3	TRBV4-1	TRBD2	CASSQVGLAGLTDTQYF	TGCGCCAGCAGCCAAGTTGGGCTAGCGGGTCTCACAGATACGCAGTATTTT
.	TRBJ2-7	TRBV10-3	TRBD1	CAISGDRGMNEQYF	TGTGCCATCAGTGGAGACAGGGGGATGAACGAGCAGTACTTC
.	TRBJ2-3	TRBV19	.	CASRPLREPADTQYF	TGTGCCAGTAGACCTCTCCGGGAGCCCGCAGATACGCAGTATTTT
.	TRBJ2-2	TRBV9	TRBD1	CASSLGQGRDTGELFF	TGTGCCAGCAGCCTAGGACAGGGGAGGGACACCGGGGAGCTGTTTTTT
few	TRBJ1-5	TRBV28	TRBD1	CASSTGTAYSNQPQHF	TGTGCCAGCAGTACGGGGACAGCTTATAGCAATCAGCCCCAGCATTTT
once	TRBJ2-3	TRBV28	.	CASSSDRASTDTQYF	TGTGCCAGCAGTTCGGACAGAGCTAGCACAGATACGCAGTATTTT
once	TRBJ1-4	TRBV5-1	TRBD1	CTATGGGTNEKLFF	TGCACGGCGACAGGGGGAGGCACTAATGAAAAACTGTTTTTT
.	TRBJ2-3	TRBV11-2	.	CASSLDSDRRTDTQYF	TGTGCCAGCAGCTTAGATAGCGACCGAAGGACAGATACGCAGTATTTT
.	TRBJ2-2	TRBV30	.	CAWSYGELFF	TGTGCCTGGAGCTACGGGGAGCTGTTTTTT
once	TRBJ1-1	TRBV29-1	TRBD1	CSVDRRNTEAFF	TGCAGCGTGGACAGGAGAAACACTGAAGCTTTCTTT
.	TRBJ1-2	TRBV3-1/TRBV3-2	.	CASGRQANYGYTF	TGTGCCTCCGGCAGGCAGGCCAACTATGGCTACACCTTC
.	TRBJ1-2	TRBV12-3/TRBV12-4	.	CASSLQGNYGYTF	TGTGCCAGCAGTTTACAGGGCAACTATGGCTACACCTTC
.	TRBJ2-1	TRBV7-9	TRBD1	CASSLVQGVEIF	TGTGCCAGCAGCTTAGTACAGGGGGTAGAAATCTTC
.	TRBJ2-2	TRBV5-6	.	CASSLDMTGELFF	TGTGCCAGCAGCTTGGATATGACCGGGGAGCTGTTTTTT
.	TRBJ1-1	TRBV11-2	.	CASSFERGTEAFF	TGTGCCAGCAGCTTTGAACGGGGCACTGAAGCTTTCTTT
once	TRBJ1-1	TRBV7-9	.	CASSFSRENTEAFF	TGTGCCAGCAGTTTTTCCCGGGAAAACACTGAAGCTTTCTTT
.	TRBJ2-5	TRBV18	.	CASSTYQETQYF	TGTGCCAGCTCAACATACCAAGAGACCCAGTACTTC
.	TRBJ2-7	TRBV7-3	.	CASSRGTATYEQYF	TGTGCCAGCAGCCGCGGGACGGCTACCTACGAGCAGTACTTC
once	TRBJ2-7	TRBV7-2	.	CASSVTGTDYEQYF	TGTGCCAGCAGCGTAACCGGGACTGACTACGAGCAGTACTTC
.	TRBJ1-2	TRBV19	.	CASSITHITGSYGYTF	TGTGCCAGTAGTATTACCCATATAACAGGGAGCTATGGCTACACCTTC
.	TRBJ2-5	TRBV4-2	.	CASSQRAQGLQETQYF	TGTGCCAGCAGCCAAAGGGCCCAGGGGCTCCAAGAGACCCAGTACTTC
.	TRBJ2-7	TRBV23-1	.	CASSRGSLGTYEQYF	TGCGCCAGCAGTAGGGGGAGCCTGGGGACCTACGAGCAGTACTTC
.	TRBJ2-3	TRBV28	.	CASSLTSRVASSTDTQYF	TGTGCCAGCAGTCTCACATCGAGGGTAGCGTCTAGCACAGATACGCAGTATTTT
.	TRBJ1-5	TRBV3-1/TRBV3-2	.	CASSPTQDGQPQHF	TGTGCCAGCAGCCCTACGCAGGATGGTCAGCCCCAGCATTTT
.	TRBJ2-1	TRBV24-1	TRBD2	CATSQVSGIEFF	TGTGCCACCAGTCAAGTTAGCGGGATCGAGTTCTTC
.	TRBJ2-7	TRBV9	.	CASSVAPDTGTYEQYF	TGTGCCAGCAGCGTAGCACCGGACACAGGGACCTACGAGCAGTACTTC